The next 24 T cell receptor beta chains were all read from a single sample in a study of blood T cell repertoires in COVID-19. Method: immunoSEQ multiplex PCR; TCRdb's copy keeps in-frame clones and lacks some. The data hold around 190,000 clones, with 80% observed a single time. Source material: peripheral blood. The receptors derive from a man aged 65-85 years with active or convalescent COVID-19.

The chain links TRBV6-5 to TRBJ2-2; TRBD1 agrees at 8 bases. The CDR3 totals 16 residues. The germline gives CDR1 MNHEY, CDR2 SVGAGI. V shed 0 bases and J 7 bases; nucleotides not matched to a gene: 7. CDR3 bases: TGTGCCAGCAGTTACTCGGGAACAGGGGGAGACGGGGAGCTGTTTTTT. Its translation is CASSYSGTGGDGELFF.

Details on this clone: The same CDR3 arises from other DNA sequences in this sample as well. The gene calls are TRBV3-1 (or the pseudogene TRBV3-2) and TRBJ1-2; 11 bases fit TRBD1. The V gene end was trimmed by 4 bases and the J gene end by 8 bases; junction bases not matched to a gene: 6. The CDR3 runs to 14 residues. The V gene's germline CDR1 is LGHDT and CDR2 YNNKEL (reference sequence). The CDR3 sequence: CASSRRTGGGGYTF. In DNA, the CDR3 is TGTGCCAGCAGCCGACGGACAGGGGGCGGAGGCTACACCTTC.

This chain links TRBV19 with TRBJ1-1; 7 bases align to TRBD1. The V and J ends lost 8 bases and 6 bases, in that order; junction bases with no gene match: 12. The CDR3 runs to 14 residues. The germline V gene encodes CDR1 LNHDA and CDR2 SQIVND (reference sequence). The CDR3 spells CASHLQGMVSEAFF. The CDR3 nucleotides are TGTGCCAGTCATTTACAGGGGATGGTATCTGAAGCTTTCTTT.

This clone was found once. The chain combines TRBV16 with TRBJ1-1; possibly TRBD1 for D (5 bases). CDR3 length equals 13 residues. Trimming took 4 bases from V and 2 from J, leaving 8 bases between them. The germline gives CDR1 KGHSY, CDR2 FQNENV. CDR3 bases: TGTGCCAGCAGCCCTACAGGTAACACTGAAGCTTTCTTT. Residues: CASSPTGNTEAFF.

V usage is TRBV7-2 and J usage is TRBJ1-5; no definite D call. Germline CDR1 is SGHTA and CDR2 is FQGNSA. The CDR3 runs to 16 residues. V lost 2 bases to trimming and J lost 7 bases, with 18 bases between them. CDR3 loop: CASSLYWGTGEQPQHF. The CDR3 region has the DNA TGTGCCAGCAGCTTATACTGGGGTACCGGGGAGCAGCCCCAGCATTTT.

This clone was seen more than once but under ten times. This sequence joins TRBV3-1 (or the pseudogene TRBV3-2) and TRBJ1-1, with a weak D call TRBD1 (6 bases). Germline V CDR1 and CDR2: LGHDT, YNNKEL (reference sequence). The CDR3 covers 15 residues. V lost 1 base and J lost 1, with 10 bases in between. This CDR3 is CASSQGSGQNTEAFF. CDR3 bases: TGTGCCAGCAGCCAAGGATCGGGACAGAACACTGAAGCTTTCTTT.

J is TRBJ2-1 and V is TRBV5-1, with 8 nucleotides matching TRBD2. The CDR3 runs to 15 residues. The germline gives CDR1 SGHRS, CDR2 YFSETQ. The ends lost 4 bases at V and 10 bases at J; junction bases unmatched: 13. As DNA, the CDR3 is TGCGCCAGCAGCCTCAGCGGGGGCCCTGGTGGGGAGCAGTTCTTC. This codes for CASSLSGGPGGEQFF.

The chain has TRBV5-1 and TRBJ2-2; 13 nucleotides agree with TRBD2. Trimming took 3 bases from V and 6 from J; bases not matched to a gene: 5. This CDR3 region has 16 residues. The germline gives CDR1 SGHRS, CDR2 YFSETQ. The chain's CDR3 is CASSSTSGRASGELFF. The CDR3 DNA reads TGCGCCAGCAGCTCCACTAGCGGGAGGGCCTCCGGGGAGCTGTTTTTT.

In this sample, this clone turned up a few times. The chain has TRBV30 and TRBJ1-1; TRBD1 matches 9 bases. The germline CDR1 and CDR2 sequences are GTSNPN and SVGIG (reference sequence). Unmatched junction bases numbered 10, after V lost 5 bases and J lost 6 bases. The CDR3 has 14 amino acids. CDR3: CAWRSGTGISEAFF. The CDR3 bases are TGTGCCTGGCGTTCCGGGACAGGGATCTCTGAAGCTTTCTTT.

The table lists this clone with a few counts. This chain links TRBV4-3 with TRBJ1-2, with a weak D call TRBD1 (5 bases). The CDR3 consists of 16 residues. Germline CDR1 and CDR2: LGHNA and YSLEER. Trimming shortened V by 0 bases and J by 1 base, and 12 bases separated the two germline ends. CDR3 sequence: CASSQDGGGINYGYTF. CDR3 coding DNA: TGCGCCAGCAGCCAAGATGGGGGGGGGATTAACTATGGCTACACCTTC.

The chain combines TRBV5-1 with TRBJ1-1, with 8 bases aligning to TRBD1. V lost 0 bases and J lost 8; bases outside the gene matches: 9. The length of the CDR3 is 15 residues. Germline V CDR1 and CDR2: SGHRS, YFSETQ. The CDR3 DNA reads as TGCGCCAGCAGCTTGGCAGGGGGCGTCCCAGCCGAAGCTTTCTTT. It is translated as CASSLAGGVPAEAFF.

V usage is TRBV5-6 and J usage is TRBJ1-2; 7 bases are a match to TRBD1. J lost 5 bases, V lost 0 bases, and 4 bases had no gene match. This CDR3 is built from 14 residues. The germline gives CDR1 SGHDT, CDR2 YYEEEE. The CDR3 spells CASSLGGTVYGYTF. In nucleotides, the CDR3 is TGTGCCAGCAGCTTGGGTGGGACAGTTTATGGCTACACCTTC.

The chain joins TRBV10-1 to TRBJ1-3, with D tentatively TRBD1 (6 bases). The germline V gene has CDR1 WNHNN and CDR2 SYGVQD (reference sequence). Between the trimmed V and J ends, which lost 3 bases and 4 bases, there was a span of 13 bases. CDR3 length: 15 residues. CDR3 region: CASSEGGASGNTIYF. For the CDR3, the DNA is TGCGCCAGCAGTGAAGGGGGAGCATCCGGAAACACCATATATTTT.

This chain connects TRBV5-1 to TRBJ1-2, with D maybe TRBD1 (5 bases). CDR1 is SGHRS, CDR2 YFSETQ, per germline. V was cut by 4 bases and J by 3 bases, with 25 bases left in between. The CDR3 has 18 residues. The CDR3 protein is CASSRGSGGDKAYYGYTF. The DNA of the CDR3 is TGCGCCAGCAGCAGGGGCTCTGGGGGGGATAAGGCCTACTATGGCTACACCTTC.

The rearrangement joins TRBV30 to TRBJ2-7; TRBD1 agrees at 7 bases. The CDR3 runs 13 residues. With V trimmed by 0 bases and J by 5 bases, 4 bases remained unmatched. Germline CDR1 reads GTSNPN; CDR2 reads SVGIG (reference sequence). CDR3 DNA sequence: TGTGCCTGGAGTGTACAGGGGTTCGACGAGCAGTACTTC. Translating gives CAWSVQGFDEQYF. Drawing the rest from reference TRBV30 and TRBJ2-7, the complete variable domain is SQTIHQWPATLVQPVGSPLSLECTVEGTSNPNLYWYRQAAGRGLQLLFYSVGIGQISSEVPQNLSASRPQDRQFILSSKKLLLSDSGFYLCAWSVQGFDEQYFGPGTRLTVT.

J is TRBJ1-3 and V is TRBV28; D unresolved. There are 14 residues in the CDR3. The germline CDR1 and CDR2 sequences are MDHEN and SYDVKM. Trimming removed 5 bases at V and 3 bases at J, with 11 bases between. CDR3 region: CASSEGRVGNTIYF. DNA for the CDR3: TGTGCCAGCAGTGAGGGTAGAGTTGGAAACACCATATATTTT.

This clone is a singleton in its sample. The chain combines TRBV4-3 with TRBJ1-2, with 7 bases aligning to TRBD1. CDR3 length equals 18 residues. The germline V gene has CDR1 LGHNA and CDR2 YSLEER. V lost 0 bases and J lost 0; bases outside the gene matches: 10. Here the CDR3 reads CASSQDPTGVLANYGYTF. CDR3 DNA sequence: TGCGCCAGCAGCCAAGATCCAACAGGGGTCTTAGCTAACTATGGCTACACCTTC.

The J gene is TRBJ1-1, the V gene TRBV6-6; D not certain. The V gene's germline CDR1 is MNHNY and CDR2 SVGAGI (reference sequence). The CDR3 contains 16 residues. The V end was cut by 6 bases, the J end by 1 base, with 18 bases between. The DNA of the CDR3 is TGTGCCAGCAGACAAACTTGGCGGGGAGGGAACACTGAAGCTTTCTTT. Its protein product is CASRQTWRGGNTEAFF.

The chain employs TRBV5-4 and TRBJ1-1; 12 positions match TRBD1. CDR3 length: 16 residues. Germline assignment: CDR1 SGHNT and CDR2 YYREEE (reference sequence). With 4 bases clipped from V and 1 base from J, the junction kept 5 bases outside the gene matches. CDR3 nucleotide sequence: TGTGCCAGCAGCGTCGGGACAGGGGGCCGGAACACTGAAGCTTTCTTT. This gives the protein CASSVGTGGRNTEAFF.

J is TRBJ2-7 and V is TRBV4-1, with D possibly TRBD2 on 6 matching bases. Germline V gives CDR1 MGHRA, CDR2 YSYEKL. V gave up 3 bases and J gave up 2 bases, with 8 bases separating them. The CDR3 has 13 amino acids. The CDR3 region has the DNA TGCGCCAGCAGCCATGGGGGGACCTACGAGCAGTACTTC. Protein product: CASSHGGTYEQYF.

The rearrangement joins TRBV10-1 to TRBJ2-3; TRBD2 matches 7 bases. Germline loops: CDR1 WNHNN, CDR2 SYGVQD (reference sequence). The CDR3 length is 15 residues. Trimming removed 5 bases from V and 3 bases from J; junction bases left unmatched: 8. The CDR3 nucleotides read TGCGCCAGCAGTCCGGCTAGCGGATATACAGATACGCAGTATTTT. It is translated as CASSPASGYTDTQYF.

In this sample, this clone turned up a few times. V and J are TRBV5-1 and TRBJ2-3; 12 positions match TRBD2. This CDR3 spans 16 amino acids. Trimming cost V 0 bases and J 4 bases; bases outside gene matches: 3. CDR1 is SGHRS and CDR2 is YFSETQ in the germline V gene. Here the CDR3 reads CASSLVLAGGPDTQYF. As DNA, the CDR3 is TGCGCCAGCAGCTTGGTTCTAGCGGGAGGGCCAGATACGCAGTATTTT.

The chain uses TRBV30 and TRBJ1-1; 9 nucleotides line up with TRBD1. The trim removed 0 bases at V and 5 bases at J, leaving 4 bases unmatched. This CDR3 spans 14 amino acids. The V gene's germline CDR1 is GTSNPN and CDR2 SVGIG (reference sequence). CDR3 region: CAWSVLTGGTEAFF. The CDR3 nucleotides are TGTGCCTGGAGTGTCCTGACAGGGGGGACTGAAGCTTTCTTT.

This chain links TRBV6-5 with TRBJ1-1; no reliable D call. V was trimmed by 6 bases and J by 6 bases, leaving 8 bases between them. The germline CDR1 and CDR2 sequences are MNHEY and SVGAGI. This CDR3 contains 11 residues. CDR3 residues: CASRVEAEAFF. The CDR3 DNA is TGTGCCAGCAGGGTGGAGGCTGAAGCTTTCTTT.